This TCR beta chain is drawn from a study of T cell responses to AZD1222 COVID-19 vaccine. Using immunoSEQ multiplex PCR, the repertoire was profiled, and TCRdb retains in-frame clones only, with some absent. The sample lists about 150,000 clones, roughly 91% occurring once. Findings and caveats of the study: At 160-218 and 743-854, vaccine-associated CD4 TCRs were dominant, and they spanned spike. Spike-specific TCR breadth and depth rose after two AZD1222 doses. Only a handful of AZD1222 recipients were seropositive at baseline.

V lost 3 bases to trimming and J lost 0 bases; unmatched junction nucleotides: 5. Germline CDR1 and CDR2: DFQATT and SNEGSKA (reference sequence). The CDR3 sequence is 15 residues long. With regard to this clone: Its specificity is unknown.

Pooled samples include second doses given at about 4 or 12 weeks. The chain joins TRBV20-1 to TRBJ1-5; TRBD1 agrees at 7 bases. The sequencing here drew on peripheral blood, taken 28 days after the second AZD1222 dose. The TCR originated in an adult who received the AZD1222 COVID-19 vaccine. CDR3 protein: CSASSRGDSNQPQHF. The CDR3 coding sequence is TGCAGTGCTAGTTCCAGGGGGGATAGCAATCAGCCCCAGCATTTT.